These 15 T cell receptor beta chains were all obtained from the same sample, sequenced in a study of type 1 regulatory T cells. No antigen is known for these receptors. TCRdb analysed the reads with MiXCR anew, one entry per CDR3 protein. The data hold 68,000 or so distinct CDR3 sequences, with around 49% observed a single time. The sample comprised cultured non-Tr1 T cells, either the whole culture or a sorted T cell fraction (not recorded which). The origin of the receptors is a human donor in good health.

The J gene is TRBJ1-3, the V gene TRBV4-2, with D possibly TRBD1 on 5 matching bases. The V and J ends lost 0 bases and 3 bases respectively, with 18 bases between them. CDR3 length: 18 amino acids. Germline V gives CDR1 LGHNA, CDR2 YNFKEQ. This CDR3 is CASSQDLGSGAFGNTIYF. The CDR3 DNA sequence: TGTGCCAGCAGCCAAGATTTGGGCAGTGGGGCGTTTGGAAACACCATATATTTT.

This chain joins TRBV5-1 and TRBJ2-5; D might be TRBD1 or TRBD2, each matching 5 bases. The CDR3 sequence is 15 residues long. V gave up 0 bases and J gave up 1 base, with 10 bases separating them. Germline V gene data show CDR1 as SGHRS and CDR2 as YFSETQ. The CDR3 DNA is TGCGCCAGCAGCTTGGAAGGGACCTTCCAAGAGACCCAGTACTTC. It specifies CASSLEGTFQETQYF.

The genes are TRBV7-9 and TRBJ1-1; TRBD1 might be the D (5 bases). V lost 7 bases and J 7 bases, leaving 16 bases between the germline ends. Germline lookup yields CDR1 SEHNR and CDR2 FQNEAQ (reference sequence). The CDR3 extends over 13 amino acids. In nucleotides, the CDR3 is TGTGCCAGCAAATCTATAGGGGCTGTTGAAGCTTTCTTT. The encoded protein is CASKSIGAVEAFF.

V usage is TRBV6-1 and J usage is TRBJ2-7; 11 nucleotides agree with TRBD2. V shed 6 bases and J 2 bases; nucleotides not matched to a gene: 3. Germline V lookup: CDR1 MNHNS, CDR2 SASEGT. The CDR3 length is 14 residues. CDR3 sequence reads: CASRGTSGTYEQYF. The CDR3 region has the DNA TGTGCCAGCAGGGGGACTAGCGGCACCTACGAGCAGTACTTC.

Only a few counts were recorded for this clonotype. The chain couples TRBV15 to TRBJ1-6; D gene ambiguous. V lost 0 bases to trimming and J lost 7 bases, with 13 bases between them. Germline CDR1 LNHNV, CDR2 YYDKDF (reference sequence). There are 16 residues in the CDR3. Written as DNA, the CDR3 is TGTGCCACCAGCAGAGATAGAGGCAGGTCCAATTCACCCCTCCACTTT. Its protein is CATSRDRGRSNSPLHF.

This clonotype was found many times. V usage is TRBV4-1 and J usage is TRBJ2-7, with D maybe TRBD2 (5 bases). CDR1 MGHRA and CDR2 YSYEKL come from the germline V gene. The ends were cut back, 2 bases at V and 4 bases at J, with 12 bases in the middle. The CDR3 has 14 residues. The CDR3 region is CASSQPDLPYEQYF. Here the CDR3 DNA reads TGCGCCAGCAGCCAACCGGACTTACCTTACGAGCAGTACTTC.

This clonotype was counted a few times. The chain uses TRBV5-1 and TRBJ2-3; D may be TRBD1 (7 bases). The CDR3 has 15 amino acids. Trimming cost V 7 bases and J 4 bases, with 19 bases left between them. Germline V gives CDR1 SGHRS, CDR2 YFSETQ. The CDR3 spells CASRLVGGGADTQYF. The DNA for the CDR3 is TGCGCCAGCCGGCTCGTTGGAGGGGGCGCAGATACGCAGTATTTT.

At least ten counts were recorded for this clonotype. DNA of the CDR3: TGTGCCAGCAGGGAGGGACCGCGGTTCTTC. Protein sequence: CASREGPRFF. The V gene is TRBV6-1, the J gene TRBJ2-1; D might be TRBD2 (6 bases). Trimming pared 6 bases from V and 15 bases from J, leaving 12 bases between. The CDR3 totals 10 residues. Germline V lookup: CDR1 MNHNS, CDR2 SASEGT.

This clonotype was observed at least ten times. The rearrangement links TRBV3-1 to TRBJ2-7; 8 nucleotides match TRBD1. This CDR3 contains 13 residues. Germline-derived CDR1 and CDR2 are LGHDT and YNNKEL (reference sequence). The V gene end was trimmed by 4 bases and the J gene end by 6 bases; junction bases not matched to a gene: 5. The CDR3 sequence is CASSPQTGAEQYF. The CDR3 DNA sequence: TGTGCCAGCAGCCCTCAGACAGGGGCCGAGCAGTACTTC.

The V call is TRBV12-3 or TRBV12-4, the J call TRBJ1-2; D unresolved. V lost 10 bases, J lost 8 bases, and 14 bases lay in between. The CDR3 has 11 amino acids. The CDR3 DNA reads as TGTGCCACGGGAGACTTGGGAGGCTACACCTTC. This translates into CATGDLGGYTF.

As DNA, the CDR3 is TGTGCCAGCAGCCAAGAGTTCACAGATACGCAGTATTTT. Amino acids: CASSQEFTDTQYF. The rearrangement links TRBV3-1 to TRBJ2-3; no definite D call. The CDR3 contains 13 residues. The V and J ends lost 0 bases and 2 bases respectively, with 3 bases between them. CDR1 and CDR2 from the germline V gene are LGHDT and YNNKEL (reference sequence).

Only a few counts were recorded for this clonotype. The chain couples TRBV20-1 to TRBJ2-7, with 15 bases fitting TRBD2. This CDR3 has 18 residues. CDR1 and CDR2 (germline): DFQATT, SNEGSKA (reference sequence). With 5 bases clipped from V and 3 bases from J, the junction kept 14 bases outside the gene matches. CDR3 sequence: CSAQDWTSGGAARYEQYF. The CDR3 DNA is TGCAGTGCTCAAGACTGGACTAGCGGGGGGGCCGCTCGCTACGAGCAGTACTTC.

The chain's CDR3 is CASSQKDGRNSPLHF. The CDR3 DNA sequence: TGCGCCAGCAGCCAAAAGGACGGACGAAATTCACCCCTCCACTTT. This sequence joins TRBV4-1 and TRBJ1-6; D remains unclear. CDR1 and CDR2 from the germline V gene are MGHRA and YSYEKL. V dropped 2 bases and J dropped 7 bases, with 12 bases sitting between them. The CDR3 sequence is 15 residues long.

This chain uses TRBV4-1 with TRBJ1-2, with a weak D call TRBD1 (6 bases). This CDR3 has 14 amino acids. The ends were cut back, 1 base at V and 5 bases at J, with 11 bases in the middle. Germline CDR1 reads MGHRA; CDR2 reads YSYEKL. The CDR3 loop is CASSQVGGGYGYTF. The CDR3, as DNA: TGCGCCAGCAGCCAAGTAGGGGGAGGGTATGGCTACACCTTC.

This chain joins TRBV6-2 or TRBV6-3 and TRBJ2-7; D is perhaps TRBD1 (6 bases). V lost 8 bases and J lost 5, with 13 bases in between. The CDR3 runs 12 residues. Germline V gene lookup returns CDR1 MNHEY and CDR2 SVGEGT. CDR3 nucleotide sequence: TGTGCCAGCCGGAACAGGGTTGACGAGCAGTACTTC. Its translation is CASRNRVDEQYF.